Each of the 30 T cell receptor beta chains below was sequenced from the same sample in a study of blood T cell repertoires in COVID-19. The protocol was immunoSEQ multiplex PCR, while the TCRdb copy is restricted to in-frame clones and leaves out a portion. This sample has 200,000 to 300,000 clones, with about 90% found just once. The sample consisted of peripheral blood. These receptor sequences come from a man in his thirties or forties with COVID-19, enrolled during active disease.

This chain connects TRBV10-3 to TRBJ2-5, with a possible D match to TRBD2 (5 bases). This CDR3 has 16 amino acids. V gave up 3 bases and J gave up 4 bases, with 18 bases separating them. Looked up from germline, CDR1 is ENHRY and CDR2 is SYGVKD. The CDR3 here is CAISEVVRANTETQYF. Here the CDR3 DNA reads TGTGCCATCAGTGAAGTAGTGCGGGCTAACACAGAGACCCAGTACTTC.

This clone was observed once. The V call is TRBV12-5, the J call TRBJ1-1; no clear D gene. Trimming stripped 7 bases from V and 4 bases from J, with 13 bases between. The length of the CDR3 is 13 residues. Germline CDR1 and CDR2: LGHNT and FRNRAP. CDR3 in DNA: TGTGCTAGTGTTATAACACCAGGCACTGAAGCTTTCTTT. Protein sequence: CASVITPGTEAFF. Full variable domain (outside the CDR3, taken from reference TRBV12-5 and TRBJ1-1): DARVTQTPRHKVTEMGQEVTMRCQPILGHNTVFWYRQTMMQGLELLAYFRNRAPLDDSGMPKDRFSAEMPDATLATLKIQPSEPRDSAVYFCASVITPGTEAFFGQGTRLTVV.

This clone turned up a few times. CDR3 DNA: TGTGCCAGCTCAAGGACAGGGAGAGGTGTGGACACCATATATTTT. It codes for CASSRTGRGVDTIYF. V and J are TRBV18 and TRBJ1-3, with 8 bases matching TRBD1. The CDR3 has 15 amino acids. V lost 5 bases to trimming and J lost 8 bases; unmatched junction nucleotides: 11. CDR1 and CDR2 (germline): KGHSH, LQKENI.

This chain joins TRBV12-2 and TRBJ1-2; the D call of TRBD1 is as the table states it, not checked on the DNA. TRBV12-2 is a recognized pseudogene. The CDR3 runs to 17 residues. CDR3 residues: CASRPVDPGEGAYGYTF. For the CDR3, the DNA is TGTGCAAGTCGCCCAGTTGACCCAGGAGAGGGGGCTTATGGCTACACCTTC.

The CDR3 sequence is CASNTGTGAYEQYF. Here the CDR3 DNA reads TGTGCCAGCAATACCGGGACAGGGGCCTACGAGCAGTACTTC. The chain couples TRBV10-3 to TRBJ2-7; 10 bases agree with TRBD1. The CDR3 has 14 amino acids. The V segment lost 10 bases and the J segment 2 bases; nucleotides outside the gene matches: 8. The germline V gene has CDR1 ENHRY and CDR2 SYGVKD.

The genes are TRBV5-4 and TRBJ2-2; 7 positions agree with TRBD2. CDR1 and CDR2 from the germline V gene are SGHNT and YYREEE (reference sequence). With V trimmed by 1 base and J by 6 bases, 6 bases remained unmatched. The CDR3 consists of 15 residues. CDR3 DNA: TGTGCCAGCAGCTTGTGGTCAGGGAGGGCCGGGGAGCTGTTTTTT. Residues: CASSLWSGRAGELFF.

The chain links TRBV28 to TRBJ1-3, with unresolved D. Looked up from germline, CDR1 is MDHEN and CDR2 is SYDVKM. The germline V and J ends were trimmed by 2 bases and 0 bases, with 8 bases remaining between them. This CDR3 region has 15 residues. CDR3 in DNA: TGTGCCAGCAGTTTACCGGGGTCCTCTGGAAACACCATATATTTT. Protein sequence: CASSLPGSSGNTIYF.

This chain uses TRBV21-1 with TRBJ2-5; the listed D gene, TRBD1, was not tested against the DNA. TRBV21-1 is assigned pseudogene status. The length of the CDR3 is 17 residues. CDR3 bases: TGTGCCAGCAGAATCCTAAACGGGACAGTGAGGGAGGAGACCCAGTACTTC. Encoded protein: CASRILNGTVREETQYF.

The chain couples TRBV7-3 to TRBJ2-5; TRBD2 agrees at 10 bases. The CDR3 is 18 residues long. V lost 1 base, J lost 4 bases, and 12 bases stayed unmatched. CDR1 and CDR2 (germline): SGHTA, FQGTGA. The CDR3 sequence: CASSLNPPSSGGGETQYF. Written as DNA, the CDR3 is TGTGCCAGCAGCTTAAACCCGCCATCTAGCGGGGGAGGAGAGACCCAGTACTTC.

This clone was seen a handful of times. The chain has TRBV5-1 and TRBJ1-5, with D possibly matching TRBD1 (5 bases). The CDR3 length is 13 residues. V lost 5 bases to trimming and J lost 5 bases, with 11 bases between them. The germline V gene has CDR1 SGHRS and CDR2 YFSETQ. CDR3 residues: CASRSQVDQPQHF. The CDR3 DNA sequence: TGCGCCAGCAGATCACAGGTCGATCAGCCCCAGCATTTT.

The rearrangement uses TRBV27 and TRBJ2-7; 8 bases align to TRBD2. The J segment lost 3 bases and the V segment lost 3 bases, leaving 4 bases of the junction unmatched. Germline V gives CDR1 MNHEY, CDR2 SMNVEV (reference sequence). This CDR3 is built from 14 residues. CDR3 amino acids: CASSFSGTLYEQYF. The DNA for the CDR3 is TGTGCCAGCAGTTTTAGCGGGACCCTCTACGAGCAGTACTTC.

V is TRBV25-1 and J is TRBJ1-2; 7 nucleotides match TRBD1. The trim removed 4 bases at V and 3 bases at J, leaving 8 bases unmatched. The CDR3 is made up of 15 amino acids. Germline lookup yields CDR1 MGHDK and CDR2 SYGVNS. CDR3 residues: CASSVQQGNYYGYTF. The CDR3 DNA reads as TGTGCCAGCAGTGTCCAACAGGGGAATTACTATGGCTACACCTTC.

The chain recombines TRBV24-1 with TRBJ2-5; 7 bases map to TRBD1. Trimming cost V 9 bases and J 3 bases; bases outside gene matches: 6. Germline lookup yields CDR1 KGHDR and CDR2 SFDVKD. The CDR3 spans 13 residues. Written as DNA, the CDR3 is TGTGCCACCCAAGACAGGGTTAAAGAGACCCAGTACTTC. Its protein is CATQDRVKETQYF.

The chain's CDR3 is CAWSPLGGLPNNQPQHF. CDR3 bases: TGTGCCTGGAGCCCCCTCGGCGGCTTGCCGAACAATCAGCCCCAGCATTTT. The chain couples TRBV30 to TRBJ1-5; D uncertain. Trimming took off 3 bases at V and 3 bases at J, with 21 bases between the two ends. Germline CDR1 reads GTSNPN; CDR2 reads SVGIG (reference sequence). The length of the CDR3 is 17 residues.

The chain is built from TRBV9 and TRBJ2-3; D unresolved. Germline CDR1 reads SGDLS; CDR2 reads YYNGEE. Trimming stripped 0 bases from V and 2 bases from J, with 7 bases between. The CDR3 covers 14 residues. The CDR3 protein is CASSVGGPTDTQYF. The CDR3, as DNA: TGTGCCAGCAGCGTAGGAGGTCCCACAGATACGCAGTATTTT.

J is TRBJ1-1 and V is TRBV6-6, with D unclear. Germline CDR1 reads MNHNY; CDR2 reads SVGAGI (reference sequence). The CDR3 loop spans 15 amino acids. V lost 6 bases and J 5 bases, leaving 19 bases between the germline ends. The CDR3 region is CASRLSSEGVTEAFF. The CDR3 bases are TGTGCCAGCAGATTATCATCCGAGGGAGTAACTGAAGCTTTCTTT.

The chain carries TRBV3-1 (or the pseudogene TRBV3-2) and TRBJ1-2; the D gene is possibly TRBD1 (5 bases). This CDR3 has 14 residues. The germline V gene encodes CDR1 LGHDT and CDR2 YNNKEL (reference sequence). Trimming pared 0 bases from V and 5 bases from J, leaving 10 bases between. The CDR3 sequence is CASSQDAGYYGYTF. DNA for the CDR3: TGTGCCAGCAGCCAAGACGCAGGGTATTATGGCTACACCTTC.

The chain combines TRBV3-1 (or the pseudogene TRBV3-2) with TRBJ2-7, with TRBD2 matching over 9 bases. Germline CDR1 and CDR2: LGHDT and YNNKEL (reference sequence). The CDR3 is 15 residues long. J gave up 4 bases and V 1 base, and 5 bases lay outside the gene matches. CDR3 protein: CASSQAAGGAYEQYF. CDR3 bases: TGTGCCAGCAGCCAAGCGGCGGGGGGGGCGTACGAGCAGTACTTC.

This chain connects TRBV3-1 (or the pseudogene TRBV3-2) to TRBJ1-2; D not certain. The ends were cut back, 0 bases at V and 8 bases at J, with 16 bases in the middle. Germline CDR1 is LGHDT and CDR2 is YNNKEL (reference sequence). CDR3 length equals 15 residues. The CDR3 DNA is TGTGCCAGCAGCCAAGAAATGATTGGGGAGGGAGGCTACACCTTC. It yields the protein CASSQEMIGEGGYTF.

The chain is built from TRBV19 and TRBJ1-2; TRBD1 is a possible D gene (6 bases). The germline V and J ends were trimmed by 3 bases and 5 bases, with 10 bases remaining between them. This CDR3 contains 13 residues. In germline, CDR1 is LNHDA, CDR2 SQIVND (reference sequence). CDR3 coding DNA: TGTGCCAGTAGTATTGGAACAGGGTATGGCTACACCTTC. This gives the protein CASSIGTGYGYTF.

The rearrangement links TRBV7-9 to TRBJ2-3; 7 bases line up with TRBD1. V trimming: 8 bases; J trimming: 0 bases; junction bases outside the gene matches: 5. Germline values: CDR1 SEHNR, CDR2 FQNEAQ (reference sequence). The CDR3 consists of 14 residues. The chain's CDR3 is CASGEGASTDTQYF. For the CDR3, the DNA is TGTGCCAGCGGAGAGGGGGCGAGCACAGATACGCAGTATTTT.

The CDR3: CASRMDRGYQPQHF. Here the CDR3 DNA reads TGTGCCAGTAGGATGGACAGGGGGTATCAGCCCCAGCATTTT. The chain carries TRBV19 and TRBJ1-5; TRBD1 agrees at 10 bases. This CDR3 spans 14 amino acids. The germline V gene has CDR1 LNHDA and CDR2 SQIVND (reference sequence). The trim removed 6 bases at V and 5 bases at J, leaving 4 bases unmatched.

The V call is TRBV27, the J call TRBJ1-2, with D possibly TRBD1 on 5 matching bases. The germline V gene has CDR1 MNHEY and CDR2 SMNVEV (reference sequence). There are 13 residues in the CDR3. V was pared by 3 bases and J by 4 bases, with 9 bases between. Written as DNA, the CDR3 is TGTGCCAGCAGTTTTGGGGGGGGCTATGGCTACACCTTC. It specifies CASSFGGGYGYTF.

The chain couples TRBV5-1 to TRBJ1-2; TRBD1 aligns across 12 bases. Per germline, CDR1 SGHRS and CDR2 YFSETQ. Trimming took 4 bases from V and 4 from J; bases not matched to a gene: 11. This CDR3 is 17 amino acids long. The CDR3 DNA sequence: TGCGCCAGCAGCCTACCCGGTGGGACAGGGGGCATCTATGGCTACACCTTC. Amino acid sequence: CASSLPGGTGGIYGYTF.

This clone was picked up one time. The V call is TRBV11-2, the J call TRBJ1-1, with 7 bases identical to TRBD1. The germline gives CDR1 SGHAT, CDR2 FQNNGV. The CDR3 spans 16 residues. Losses at the gene ends were 5 bases for V and 0 bases for J; bases not matched to a gene: 9. The CDR3 coding sequence is TGTGCCAGCAGCCAACCGGGACAGACCATGAACACTGAAGCTTTCTTT. As protein: CASSQPGQTMNTEAFF. The variable domain in full, completed from reference TRBV11-2 and TRBJ1-1, reads EAGVAQSPRYKIIEKRQSVAFWCNPISGHATLYWYQQILGQGPKLLIQFQNNGVVDDSQLPKDRFSAERLKGVDSTLKIQPAKLEDSAVYLCASSQPGQTMNTEAFFGQGTRLTVV.

This rearrangement joins TRBV5-6 to TRBJ1-2; TRBD1 matches at 8 bases. The V gene's germline CDR1 is SGHDT and CDR2 YYEEEE. The CDR3 consists of 12 residues. With 5 bases clipped from V and 3 bases from J, the junction kept 0 bases outside the gene matches. The CDR3 DNA reads TGTGCCAGCAGGACAGGGGACTATGGCTACACCTTC. Encoded protein: CASRTGDYGYTF.

CDR3 residues: CASSSTRGSTEAFF. CDR3 coding DNA: TGTGCCAGCAGCTCAACCAGGGGCAGTACTGAAGCTTTCTTT. The rearrangement links TRBV6-5 to TRBJ1-1; D may be TRBD1 (6 bases). The CDR3 extends over 14 amino acids. Deletions cut 6 bases from V and 5 bases from J, with 16 bases between. Germline V gene sequence: CDR1 MNHEY, CDR2 SVGAGI.

The chain has TRBV9 and TRBJ2-3; 10 nucleotides align to TRBD2. J was trimmed by 2 bases and V by 3 bases; bases with no gene match: 6. The CDR3 is made up of 16 amino acids. Germline V gene data show CDR1 as SGDLS and CDR2 as YYNGEE. The CDR3 protein is CASSALAGAYTDTQYF. The CDR3 DNA is TGTGCCAGCAGCGCCCTAGCGGGGGCCTACACAGATACGCAGTATTTT. The complete variable domain, with remaining parts taken from reference TRBV9 and TRBJ2-3, reads DSGVTQTPKHLITATGQRVTLRCSPRSGDLSVYWYQQSLDQGLQFLIQYYNGEERAKGNILERFSAQQFPDLHSELNLSSLELGDSALYFCASSALAGAYTDTQYFGPGTRLTVL.

The V call is TRBV19, the J call TRBJ1-2; unclear D gene. The ends were cut back, 6 bases at V and 5 bases at J, with 16 bases in the middle. CDR3 length equals 14 residues. Germline values: CDR1 LNHDA, CDR2 SQIVND (reference sequence). The CDR3: CASRPFGERYGYTF. Here the CDR3 DNA reads TGTGCCAGTAGGCCCTTCGGAGAACGTTATGGCTACACCTTC.

V is TRBV3-1 (or the pseudogene TRBV3-2) and J is TRBJ2-3; 11 bases fit TRBD2. Per germline, CDR1 LGHDT and CDR2 YNNKEL (reference sequence). The V segment lost 0 bases and the J segment 11 bases; nucleotides outside the gene matches: 4. CDR3 length equals 14 residues. CDR3 protein: CASSQDLTSGGQYF. Written as DNA, the CDR3 is TGTGCCAGCAGCCAAGATCTCACTAGCGGGGGGCAGTATTTT.